The entry that follows covers one T cell receptor beta chain sequence. No antigen is known for it. The primer mix had 60 Vbeta and 13 Jbeta primers. Measured with immunoSEQ multiplex PCR; TCRdb has only the in-frame clones, and not every one. The sample lists 100,000 to 150,000 clones, approximately 8.7% occurring once. This entry belongs to a study of cytomegalovirus exposure and HLA in healthy donors. Per germline, CDR1 SEHNR and CDR2 FQNEAQ (reference sequence). The CDR3 sequence is 14 residues long. The V gene end was trimmed by 5 bases and the J gene end by 1 base; junction bases not matched to a gene: 4. Study-level points and caveats: V- and J-gene trimming in TCR beta was tied to a missense DCLRE1C variant by an analysis performed later.

The genes are TRBV7-9 and TRBJ1-1; 7 positions agree with TRBD1. This receptor was obtained from a middle-aged man in good health and CMV-seronegative. Sample: PBMCs. For the CDR3, the DNA is TGTGCCAGCAGCAGCGGACAGGAGAACACTGAAGCTTTCTTT. It yields the protein CASSSGQENTEAFF.